This T cell receptor (beta chain) was identified in a study of blood T cell repertoires in COVID-19. Whole-study context: COVID-19 samples, acute and convalescent, were from the United States, Italy and Spain.

Points on this clone: The sample carries other DNA sequences with the same CDR3.

The CDR3 consists of 12 residues. Trimming cost V 5 bases and J 2 bases, with 6 bases left between them. Germline V lookup: CDR1 ENHRY, CDR2 SYGVKD. Original processing notes: Nucleated cell number was recorded as an estimate derived from reference gene primer amplification. Method: immunoSEQ multiplex PCR; TCRdb's copy keeps in-frame clones and lacks some. The DNA was the basis for D and trimming; V, J and clone size are from that table. The sample shows approximately 44,000 clones, roughly nine tenths of them seen only once. The sequencing sample was made of peripheral blood. The clonotype comes from a woman of 80 years or more with acute or convalescent COVID-19. The gene calls are TRBV10-3 and TRBJ2-5; D not resolved. Here the CDR3 reads CAISQDQETQYF. CDR3 bases: TGTGCCATCAGTCAGGATCAAGAGACCCAGTACTTC.